These 7 T cell receptor beta chains share one sample of origin, sequenced in a study of regulatory T cells in long-lasting Graves disease. The sample's time point: newly diagnosed GD, antithyroid drugs for less than 3 months. Isolated PBMC RNA provided the starting material for the TCR library. The authors built TCR beta libraries using iRepertoire HTBI primers and Arm-PCR of CDR3 regions. TCRdb reprocessed the multiplex PCR reads via MiXCR and lists one record per CDR3 protein. The sample has around 420,000 distinct CDR3 sequences, over 12% seen once. These data also formed part of another study, on T cells in Graves' hyperthyroidism and ophthalmopathy.

The material was peripheral blood mononuclear cells (PBMCs), obtained at new diagnosis, from a patient treated with antithyroid drugs. The receptors come from a woman aged 40 to 55 with Graves disease.

The chain recombines TRBV19 with TRBJ1-5; D is undetermined. The CDR3 runs 15 residues. Germline CDR1 is LNHDA and CDR2 is SQIVND (reference sequence). Trimming stripped 3 bases from V and 0 bases from J, with 9 bases between. CDR3 DNA sequence: TGTGCCAGTAGTATTGGGAGGGATAGCAATCAGCCCCAGCATTTT. This encodes CASSIGRDSNQPQHF.

The chain carries TRBV5-1 and TRBJ2-2, with 11 nucleotides matching TRBD1. Germline values: CDR1 SGHRS, CDR2 YFSETQ. The CDR3 totals 15 residues. The V and J ends lost 5 bases and 6 bases, in that order; junction bases with no gene match: 6. The CDR3 bases are TGCGCCAGCAGTTGGGACAGGGGGATCGCCGGGGAGCTGTTTTTT. Amino acids: CASSWDRGIAGELFF.

The table lists this clonotype with many counts. This CDR3 is CASSLDFGDQVVDTQYF. CDR3 nucleotide sequence: TGTGCCAGCAGCTTAGATTTTGGGGACCAGGTAGTGGATACGCAGTATTTT. The chain carries TRBV11-2 and TRBJ2-3; D may correspond to TRBD1 or TRBD2 (5 bases each). This CDR3 spans 17 amino acids. Germline-derived CDR1 and CDR2 are SGHAT and FQNNGV. The V end was cut by 0 bases, the J end by 6 bases, with 19 bases between.

The rearrangement uses TRBV27 and TRBJ2-4, with D perhaps TRBD2 (5 bases). Trimming pared 3 bases from V and 6 bases from J, leaving 12 bases between. This CDR3 is 14 amino acids long. The V gene's germline CDR1 is MNHEY and CDR2 SMNVEV (reference sequence). As DNA, the CDR3 is TGTGCCAGCAGTTTCGCTAGCCCCAGAAACATTCAGTACTTC. This translates into CASSFASPRNIQYF.

Worth noting for this clonotype: A single base separates this from a much larger clone, so it may be a read error. The final CDR3 position lacks the conserved phenylalanine or tryptophan, pointing to a likely read error. The rearrangement links TRBV9 to TRBJ2-1, with a tentative D call TRBD2 (5 bases). The V end lost 4 bases, the J end lost 1 base, and 12 bases lay between the germline ends. Germline assignment: CDR1 SGDLS and CDR2 YYNGEE. The CDR3 covers 15 residues. The CDR3 bases are TGTGCCAGCAGCTCTAGTCAGCGGTCCTACAATGAGCAGTTCTCC. Encoded protein: CASSSSQRSYNEQFS.

This clonotype was found once. The chain combines TRBV7-8 with TRBJ1-2; D is possibly TRBD1 (5 bases). CDR1 SGHVS and CDR2 FQNEAQ come from the germline V gene. The V end was cut by 0 bases, the J end by 2 bases, with 13 bases between. The CDR3 consists of 16 residues. The CDR3 region is CASSLARQIPNYGYTF. For the CDR3, the DNA is TGTGCCAGCAGCTTAGCGCGACAGATCCCCAACTATGGCTACACCTTC.

The chain links TRBV5-8 to TRBJ2-1; TRBD2 agrees at 11 bases. Trimming took 4 bases from V and 7 from J; bases not matched to a gene: 4. CDR3 length: 14 residues. Germline lookup yields CDR1 SGHTS and CDR2 YDEGEE. CDR3 coding DNA: TGTGCCAGCAGCCCAAGACTAGCGGGAAATGAGCAGTTCTTC. It translates to CASSPRLAGNEQFF.